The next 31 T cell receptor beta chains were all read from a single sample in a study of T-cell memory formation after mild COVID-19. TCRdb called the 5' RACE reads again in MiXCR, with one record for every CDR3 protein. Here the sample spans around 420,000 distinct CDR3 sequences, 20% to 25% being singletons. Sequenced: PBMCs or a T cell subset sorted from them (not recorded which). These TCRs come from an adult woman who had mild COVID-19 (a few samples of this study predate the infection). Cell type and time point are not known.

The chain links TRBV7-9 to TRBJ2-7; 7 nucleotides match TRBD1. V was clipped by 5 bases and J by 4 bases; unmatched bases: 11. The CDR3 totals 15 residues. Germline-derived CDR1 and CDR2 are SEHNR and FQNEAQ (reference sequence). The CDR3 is CASSPEVGTEYEQYF. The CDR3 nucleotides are TGTGCCAGCAGCCCCGAAGTTGGGACAGAGTACGAGCAGTACTTC.

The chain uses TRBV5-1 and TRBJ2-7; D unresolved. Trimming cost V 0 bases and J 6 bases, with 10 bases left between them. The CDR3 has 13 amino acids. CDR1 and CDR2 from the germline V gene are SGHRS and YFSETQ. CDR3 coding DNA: TGCGCCAGCAGCTTGGAAGGTCGTGCCGAGCAGTACTTC. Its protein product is CASSLEGRAEQYF.

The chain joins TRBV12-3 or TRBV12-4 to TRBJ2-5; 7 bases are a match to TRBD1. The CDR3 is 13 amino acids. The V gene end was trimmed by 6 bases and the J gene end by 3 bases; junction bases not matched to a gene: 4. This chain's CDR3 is CASRRQGEETQYF. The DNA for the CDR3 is TGTGCCAGCAGAAGACAGGGCGAAGAGACCCAGTACTTC.

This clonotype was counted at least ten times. Here the CDR3 reads CASSADRGRGYGYTF. In DNA, the CDR3 is TGCGCCAGCAGTGCAGACAGGGGGCGAGGCTATGGCTACACCTTC. The V call is TRBV10-2, the J call TRBJ1-2; 10 bases agree with TRBD1. V lost 4 bases, J lost 4 bases, and 6 bases stayed unmatched. Germline lookup yields CDR1 WSHSY and CDR2 SAAADI. The CDR3 totals 15 residues.

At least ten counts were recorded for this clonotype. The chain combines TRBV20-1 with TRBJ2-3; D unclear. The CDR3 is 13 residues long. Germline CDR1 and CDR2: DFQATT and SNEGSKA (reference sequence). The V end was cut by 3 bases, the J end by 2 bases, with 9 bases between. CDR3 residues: CSASTPTTDTQYF. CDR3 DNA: TGCAGTGCTAGTACCCCCACCACAGATACGCAGTATTTT.

The CDR3 protein is CSARDLTSGAETQYF. In DNA form, the CDR3 reads TGCAGTGCTAGAGATCTGACTAGCGGCGCAGAGACCCAGTACTTC. The genes are TRBV20-1 and TRBJ2-5; TRBD2 aligns across 9 bases. This CDR3 region has 15 residues. Germline CDR1 and CDR2: DFQATT and SNEGSKA (reference sequence). The J segment lost 4 bases and the V segment lost 0 bases, leaving 6 bases of the junction unmatched.

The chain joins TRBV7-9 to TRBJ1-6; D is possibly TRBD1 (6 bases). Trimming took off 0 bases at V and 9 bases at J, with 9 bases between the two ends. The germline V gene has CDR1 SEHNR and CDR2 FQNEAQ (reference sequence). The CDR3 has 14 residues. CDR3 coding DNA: TGTGCCAGCAGCTTAGCCAGGGGTATTTCACCCCTCCACTTT. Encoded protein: CASSLARGISPLHF.

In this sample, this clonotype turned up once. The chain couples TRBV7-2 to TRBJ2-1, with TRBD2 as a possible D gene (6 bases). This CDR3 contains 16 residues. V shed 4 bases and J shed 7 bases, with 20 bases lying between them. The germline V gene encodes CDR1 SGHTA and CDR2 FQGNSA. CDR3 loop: CASSSGKGGIWNEQFF. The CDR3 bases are TGTGCCAGCAGCTCAGGGAAGGGCGGGATATGGAATGAGCAGTTCTTC.

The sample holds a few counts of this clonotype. CDR3: CASNAGSYGYTF. In DNA form, the CDR3 reads TGTGCCAGCAACGCGGGCAGCTATGGCTACACCTTC. The chain employs TRBV7-9 and TRBJ1-2; no firm D call. Germline V lookup: CDR1 SEHNR, CDR2 FQNEAQ (reference sequence). Deletions cut 7 bases from V and 4 bases from J, with 10 bases between. The CDR3 length is 12 residues.

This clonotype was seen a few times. The CDR3 DNA is TGTGCCAGCAGTTTGTGGGGAAATCAGCCCCAGCATTTT. Translation: CASSLWGNQPQHF. The V gene is TRBV27, the J gene TRBJ1-5, with D unresolved. There are 13 residues in the CDR3. V was clipped by 3 bases and J by 4 bases, with 7 bases between them. The germline gives CDR1 MNHEY, CDR2 SMNVEV (reference sequence).

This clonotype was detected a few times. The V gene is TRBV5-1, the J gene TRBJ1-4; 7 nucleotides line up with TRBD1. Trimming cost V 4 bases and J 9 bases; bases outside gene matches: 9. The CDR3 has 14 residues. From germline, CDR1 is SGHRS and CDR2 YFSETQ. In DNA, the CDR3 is TGCGCCAGCAGCCCCGGGACAGCCGTCCAAAAACTGTTTTTT. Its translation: CASSPGTAVQKLFF.

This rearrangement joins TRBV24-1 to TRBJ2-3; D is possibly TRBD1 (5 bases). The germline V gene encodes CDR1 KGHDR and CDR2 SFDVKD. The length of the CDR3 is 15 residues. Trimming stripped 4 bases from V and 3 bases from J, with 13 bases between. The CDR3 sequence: CATSDRTKTTDTQYF. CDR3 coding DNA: TGTGCCACCAGTGACCGGACAAAGACGACAGATACGCAGTATTTT.

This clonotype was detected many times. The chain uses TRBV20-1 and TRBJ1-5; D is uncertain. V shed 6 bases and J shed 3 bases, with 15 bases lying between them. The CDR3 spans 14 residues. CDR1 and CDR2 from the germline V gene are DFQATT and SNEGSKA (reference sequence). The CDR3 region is CSALKASPNQPQHF. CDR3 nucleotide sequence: TGCAGTGCCCTAAAGGCCAGCCCCAATCAGCCCCAGCATTTT.

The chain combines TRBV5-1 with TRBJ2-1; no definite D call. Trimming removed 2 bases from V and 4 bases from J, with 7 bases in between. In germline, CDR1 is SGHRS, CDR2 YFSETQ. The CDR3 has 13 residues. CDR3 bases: TGCGCCAGCAGCTTTGTTGGTTACAATGAGCAGTTCTTC. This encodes CASSFVGYNEQFF. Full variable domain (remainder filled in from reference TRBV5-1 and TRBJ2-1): KAGVTQTPRYLIKTRGQQVTLSCSPISGHRSVSWYQQTPGQGLQFLFEYFSETQRNKGNFPGRFSGRQFSNSRSEMNVSTLELGDSALYLCASSFVGYNEQFFGPGTRLTVL.

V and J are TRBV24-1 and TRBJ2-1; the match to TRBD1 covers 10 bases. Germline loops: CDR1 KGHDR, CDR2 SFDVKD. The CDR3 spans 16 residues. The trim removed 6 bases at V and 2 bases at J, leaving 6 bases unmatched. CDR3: CATSWRGQGPYNEQFF. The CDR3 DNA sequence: TGTGCCACCAGTTGGAGGGGACAGGGGCCCTACAATGAGCAGTTCTTC.

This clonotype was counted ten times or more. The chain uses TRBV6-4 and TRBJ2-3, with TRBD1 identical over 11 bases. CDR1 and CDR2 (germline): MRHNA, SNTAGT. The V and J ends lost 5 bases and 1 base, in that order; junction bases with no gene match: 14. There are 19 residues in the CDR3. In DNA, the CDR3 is TGTGCCAGCAGTCTAATCCCCTCCGGGACAGGGGGTGGCACAGATACGCAGTATTTT. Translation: CASSLIPSGTGGGTDTQYF.

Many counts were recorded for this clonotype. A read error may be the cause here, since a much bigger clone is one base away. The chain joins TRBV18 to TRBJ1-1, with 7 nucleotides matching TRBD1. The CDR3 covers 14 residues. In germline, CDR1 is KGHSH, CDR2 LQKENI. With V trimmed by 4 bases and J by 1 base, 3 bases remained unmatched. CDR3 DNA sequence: TGTGCCAGCTCACAGGACAGGAAGAACACTGAAGCTTTCTTT. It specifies CASSQDRKNTEAFF.

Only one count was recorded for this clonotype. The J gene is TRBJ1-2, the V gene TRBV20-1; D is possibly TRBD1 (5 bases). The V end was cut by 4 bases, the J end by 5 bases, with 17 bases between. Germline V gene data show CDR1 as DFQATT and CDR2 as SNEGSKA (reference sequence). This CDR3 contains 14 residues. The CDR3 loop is CSAIHPQVLYGYTF. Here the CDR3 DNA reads TGCAGTGCTATCCACCCACAGGTTCTTTATGGCTACACCTTC.

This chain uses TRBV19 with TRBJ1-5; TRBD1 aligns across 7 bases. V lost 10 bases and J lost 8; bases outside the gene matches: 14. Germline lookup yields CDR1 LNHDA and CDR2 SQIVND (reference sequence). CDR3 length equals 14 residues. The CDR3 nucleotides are TGTGCCACCCGGGACAGCAGGGTTGCGGAGCCCCAGCATTTT. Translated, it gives CATRDSRVAEPQHF.

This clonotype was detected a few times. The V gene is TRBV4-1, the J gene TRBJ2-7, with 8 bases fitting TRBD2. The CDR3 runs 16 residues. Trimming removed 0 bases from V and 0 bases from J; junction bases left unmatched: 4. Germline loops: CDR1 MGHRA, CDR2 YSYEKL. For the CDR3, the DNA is TGCGCCAGCAGCCAAGAACGGCGGGGGGCCTCCTACGAGCAGTACTTC. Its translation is CASSQERRGASYEQYF.

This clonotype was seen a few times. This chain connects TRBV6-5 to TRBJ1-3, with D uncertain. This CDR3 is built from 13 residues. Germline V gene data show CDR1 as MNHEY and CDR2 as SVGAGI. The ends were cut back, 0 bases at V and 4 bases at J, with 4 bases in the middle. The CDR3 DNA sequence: TGTGCCAGCAGTTACTCGACCGGAAACACCATATATTTT. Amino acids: CASSYSTGNTIYF.

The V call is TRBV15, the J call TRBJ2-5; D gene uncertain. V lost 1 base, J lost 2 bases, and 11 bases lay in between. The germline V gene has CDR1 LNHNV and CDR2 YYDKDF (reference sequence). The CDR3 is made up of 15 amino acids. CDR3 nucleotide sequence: TGTGCCACCAGCAGAGTCGGGCAGGAGCAAGAGACCCAGTACTTC. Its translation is CATSRVGQEQETQYF.

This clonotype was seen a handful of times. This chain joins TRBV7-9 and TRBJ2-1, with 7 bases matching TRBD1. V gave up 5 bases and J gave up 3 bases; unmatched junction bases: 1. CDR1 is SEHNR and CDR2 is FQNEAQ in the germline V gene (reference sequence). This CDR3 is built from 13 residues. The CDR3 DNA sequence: TGTGCCAGCAGCGGGGACAGCTACAATGAGCAGTTCTTC. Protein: CASSGDSYNEQFF.

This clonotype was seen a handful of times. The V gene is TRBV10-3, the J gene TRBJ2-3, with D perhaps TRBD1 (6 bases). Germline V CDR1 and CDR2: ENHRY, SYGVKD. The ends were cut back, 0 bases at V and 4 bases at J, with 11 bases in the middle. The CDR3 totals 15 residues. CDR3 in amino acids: CAISESGGYADTQYF. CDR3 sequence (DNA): TGTGCCATCAGTGAGTCAGGGGGATATGCAGATACGCAGTATTTT.

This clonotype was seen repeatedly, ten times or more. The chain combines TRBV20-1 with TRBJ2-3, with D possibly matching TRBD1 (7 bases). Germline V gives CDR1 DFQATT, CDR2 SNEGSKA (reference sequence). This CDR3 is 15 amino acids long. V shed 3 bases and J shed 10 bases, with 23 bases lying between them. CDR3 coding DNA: TGCAGTGCTAGGTCCAGGGGGGTTGAGGCGGGGTCGCAGTATTTT. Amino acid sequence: CSARSRGVEAGSQYF.

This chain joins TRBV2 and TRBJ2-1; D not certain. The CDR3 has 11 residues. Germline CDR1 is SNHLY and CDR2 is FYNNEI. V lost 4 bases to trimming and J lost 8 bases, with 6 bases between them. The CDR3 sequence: CASSVGYEQFF. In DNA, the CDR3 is TGTGCCAGCAGTGTGGGGTATGAGCAGTTCTTC.

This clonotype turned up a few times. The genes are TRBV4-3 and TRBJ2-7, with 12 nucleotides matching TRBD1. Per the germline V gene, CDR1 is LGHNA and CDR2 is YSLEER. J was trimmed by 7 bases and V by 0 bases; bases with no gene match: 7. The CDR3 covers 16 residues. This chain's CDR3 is CASSQDGGQGAGEQYF. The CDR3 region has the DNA TGCGCCAGCAGCCAAGATGGGGGACAGGGGGCGGGAGAGCAGTACTTC.

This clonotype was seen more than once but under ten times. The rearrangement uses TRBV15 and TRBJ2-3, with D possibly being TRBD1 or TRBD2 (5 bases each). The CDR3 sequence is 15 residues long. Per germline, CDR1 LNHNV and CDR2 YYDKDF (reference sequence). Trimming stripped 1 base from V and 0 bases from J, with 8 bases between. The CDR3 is CATSRVGESTDTQYF. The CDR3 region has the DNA TGTGCCACCAGCAGAGTAGGGGAGAGCACAGATACGCAGTATTTT.

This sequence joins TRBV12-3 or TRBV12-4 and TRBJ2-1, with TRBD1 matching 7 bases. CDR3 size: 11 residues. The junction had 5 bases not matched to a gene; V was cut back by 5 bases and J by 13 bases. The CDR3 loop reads CASSAGQVQFF. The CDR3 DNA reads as TGTGCCAGCAGTGCCGGACAGGTTCAGTTCTTC.

CDR3 bases: TGCGCCAGCAGCTTGTCGGGAGCAGGGGCTACAGATACGCAGTATTTT. This gives the protein CASSLSGAGATDTQYF. V and J are TRBV5-1 and TRBJ2-3; possibly TRBD1 or TRBD2 for D (6 bases each). Germline CDR1 and CDR2: SGHRS and YFSETQ. The germline V and J ends were trimmed by 1 base and 3 bases, with 15 bases remaining between them. The CDR3 covers 16 residues. Looking up the rest from reference TRBV5-1 and TRBJ2-3 gives the full variable domain: KAGVTQTPRYLIKTRGQQVTLSCSPISGHRSVSWYQQTPGQGLQFLFEYFSETQRNKGNFPGRFSGRQFSNSRSEMNVSTLELGDSALYLCASSLSGAGATDTQYFGPGTRLTVL.

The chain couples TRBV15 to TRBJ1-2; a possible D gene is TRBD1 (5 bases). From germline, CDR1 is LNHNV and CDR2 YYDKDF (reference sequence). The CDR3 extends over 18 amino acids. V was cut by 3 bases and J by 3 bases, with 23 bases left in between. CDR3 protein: CATSSRTKIGGTDYGYTF. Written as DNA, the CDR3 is TGTGCCACCAGCAGTCGAACGAAAATTGGGGGTACAGACTATGGCTACACCTTC.